The clone carrying this T cell receptor beta chain was detected only a few times. Its antigen is not known. Patients with ophthalmopathy all had a Clinical Activity Score of at least 3, a NOSPECS grade of at least 4 and duration under 3 months. The authors obtained PBMCs from over 7.5 ml of fresh peripheral blood. Amplified TCR beta CDR3 regions came from RNA transcripts. First-round RT-PCR targeting the TCR CDR3 was performed with the HTBI primer set. TCRdb redid the calling of the multiplex PCR reads with MiXCR, one entry per CDR3 protein. The sample carries almost 350,000 distinct CDR3 sequences, less than 20% recorded once. This sample is part of a study of T cells in Graves' hyperthyroidism and ophthalmopathy. Study-wide findings and caveats: Separating ophthalmopathy from stable hyperthyroidism was achieved by a 13 V-J model. The majority of expanded thyroid clonotypes above 0.001 also appeared in blood.

The germline CDR1 and CDR2 sequences are MNHNS and SASEGT. This CDR3 is built from 14 residues. With V trimmed by 5 bases and J by 2 bases, 5 bases remained unmatched. The genes are TRBV6-1 and TRBJ2-7; TRBD1 matches at 8 bases. The sequencing input was blood. The receptor was derived from a woman in her forties with Graves' ophthalmopathy. The CDR3 DNA sequence: TGTGCCAGCAGTCCAGTACAGGGGGCCTACGAGCAGTACTTC. This gives the protein CASSPVQGAYEQYF.